This T cell receptor (beta chain) came from a study of Ad26.COV2.S vaccination and SARS-CoV-2 variants. Sample treatment: around 19 received Ad26.COV2.S at low or high dose, single or two shots; about 5 received placebo; per-sample allocation not given. Sampling was done on day 63 after the first vaccine or placebo injection. TCRdb's copy holds only in-frame clones and misses some; the assay was immunoSEQ multiplex PCR. The sample lists more than 250,000 clones; approximately 89% were seen once. This CDR3 is 13 amino acids long. Germline V gives CDR1 SGDLS, CDR2 YYNGEE. Trimming shortened V by 0 bases and J by 7 bases, and 8 bases separated the two germline ends.

The source was peripheral blood, collected in a trial of Ad26.COV2.S vaccine versus placebo. This chain joins TRBV9 and TRBJ1-5; D call uncertain. The receptor was derived from a person between 18 and 59 years old who received the Ad26.COV2.S COVID-19 vaccine or a placebo. The CDR3 here is CASSVDGGQPQHF. Here the CDR3 DNA reads TGTGCCAGCAGCGTAGACGGAGGCCAGCCCCAGCATTTT. Looking up the rest from reference TRBV9 and TRBJ1-5 gives the full variable domain: DSGVTQTPKHLITATGQRVTLRCSPRSGDLSVYWYQQSLDQGLQFLIQYYNGEERAKGNILERFSAQQFPDLHSELNLSSLELGDSALYFCASSVDGGQPQHFGDGTRLSIL.